This T cell receptor beta chain was sequenced in a study of CD8 T cells in Susac syndrome. RNA, at roughly 0.5 to 1 ug, was reverse transcribed with random hexamers. From the immunoSEQ multiplex PCR reads, TCRdb called clonotypes with MiXCR, one entry per CDR3 protein. The repertoire consists of approximately 210,000 distinct CDR3 sequences, with 95% occurring once and the leading ten covering about 0.091%. The multiple sclerosis control group consisted of treatment-naive patients whose relapsing-remitting disease, which was either stable or active, fulfilled revised McDonald criteria. TEMRA cells were enriched by FACS, while CD8+ and CD4+ T cells were obtained through a negative isolation that was performed magnetically. With 2 bases removed from V and 12 bases from J, the gap between germline ends came to 11 bases. CDR1 and CDR2 (germline): LNHNV, YYDKDF (reference sequence). The CDR3 covers 13 residues.

The J gene is TRBJ1-6, the V gene TRBV15; maybe TRBD1 (5 bases). The sample comprised CD4+ T cells from PBMCs. The receptor comes from a human donor with multiple sclerosis. The chain's CDR3 is CATSRQGNGPLHF. The CDR3 coding sequence is TGTGCCACCAGCAGACAGGGAAATGGACCCCTCCACTTT.